This TCR beta chain was identified during a study of human T cells and chemical hapten exposure. About the study: DPC at 0.01% went onto the upper back in patch tests, read at 6 days. The patients, most of them female, presented with alopecia areata, totalis or universalis.

To note about this clonotype: Its specificity is not known.

The time point denotes: patch test 1, 2 weeks after DPC sensitization. As to treatment: therapeutic diphenylcyclopropenone sensitization with weekly scalp DPC. V lost 2 bases to trimming and J lost 0 bases; unmatched junction nucleotides: 7. CDR3 length equals 17 residues. In TCRdb, the RACE reads were re-called with MiXCR into one record per CDR3 protein. The sample holds more than 100,000 distinct CDR3 sequences, roughly an eighth seen once. Study-wide findings and caveats: Expanded TCRs formed significantly more large CDR3 similarity clusters than controls. A positive correlation with patch test score was shown by PT1 expanded TCR counts.

This receptor was identified in a man between 18 and 35 years old with alopecia areata. Some clones in this sample may be carry-over from other donors' samples. The sequences come from whole blood, collected in connection with sensitization to the hapten diphenylcyclopropenone (DPC). The chain uses TRBV12-3 or TRBV12-4 and TRBJ2-3; 8 bases are shared with TRBD2. As DNA, the CDR3 is TGTGCCAGCAGTTTAAGGAGCGGGGGATCTAGCACAGATACGCAGTATTTT. This translates into CASSLRSGGSSTDTQYF.